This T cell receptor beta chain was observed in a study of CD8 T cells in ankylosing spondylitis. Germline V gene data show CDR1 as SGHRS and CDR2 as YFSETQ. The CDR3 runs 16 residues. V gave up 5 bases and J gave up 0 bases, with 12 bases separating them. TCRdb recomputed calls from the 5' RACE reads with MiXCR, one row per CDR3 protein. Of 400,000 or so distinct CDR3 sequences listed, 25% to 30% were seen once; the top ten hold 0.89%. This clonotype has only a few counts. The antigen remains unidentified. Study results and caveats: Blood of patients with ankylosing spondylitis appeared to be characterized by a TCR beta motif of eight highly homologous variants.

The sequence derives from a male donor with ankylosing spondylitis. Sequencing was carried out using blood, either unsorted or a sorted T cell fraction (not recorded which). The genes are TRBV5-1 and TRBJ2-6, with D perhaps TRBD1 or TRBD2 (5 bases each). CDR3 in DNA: TGCGCCAGCAGTCGGGACGGCAACTCTGGGGCCAACGTCCTGACTTTC. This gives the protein CASSRDGNSGANVLTF. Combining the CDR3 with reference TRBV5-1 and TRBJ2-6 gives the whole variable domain KAGVTQTPRYLIKTRGQQVTLSCSPISGHRSVSWYQQTPGQGLQFLFEYFSETQRNKGNFPGRFSGRQFSNSRSEMNVSTLELGDSALYLCASSRDGNSGANVLTFGAGSRLTVL.